This T cell receptor beta chain appears in the sequencing data of a study of CD8 T cells in Susac syndrome. Overall study results and limits: The TCR sequencing and HLA analysis in the study involved a relatively small number of individuals, as the study acknowledged.

An amount of RNA that ranged from roughly 0.45 to 1 ug was reverse transcribed with random hexamers. immunoSEQ multiplex PCR amplified TCR beta CDR3 across 54 Vbeta, 13 Jbeta. From the immunoSEQ multiplex PCR reads, TCRdb called clonotypes with MiXCR, one entry per CDR3 protein. Here the sample spans about 80,000 distinct CDR3 sequences, roughly 90% being singletons. The CDR3 length is 14 residues. Germline V gene lookup returns CDR1 SGHVS and CDR2 FNYEAQ. The germline V and J ends were trimmed by 1 base and 7 bases, with 14 bases remaining between them. Notes on this clonotype: The target antigen is unknown.

The clonotype comes from a human donor with multiple sclerosis. This chain joins TRBV7-6 and TRBJ2-7; tentatively, D is TRBD2 (6 bases). The material sequenced was CD8+ T cells from PBMCs. CDR3 DNA sequence: TGTGCCAGCAGCTTAGATTGGAACAGCGGGGAGCAGTACTTC. It specifies CASSLDWNSGEQYF.